What follows are 3 T cell receptor beta chains derived from one specimen sequenced in a study of cytomegalovirus exposure and HLA in healthy donors. Researchers ran the PCR with 60 Vbeta and 13 Jbeta primers. Generated by immunoSEQ multiplex PCR, the TCRdb table keeps only in-frame clones and is missing some. The sample data list 45,000 to 70,000 clones. The sample taken for sequencing was PBMCs. These receptors all come from a woman aged 45 to 65 in good health and CMV-seropositive.

The chain employs TRBV27 and TRBJ1-5, with D possibly matching TRBD1 (5 bases). Between the trimmed V and J ends, which lost 2 bases and 6 bases, there was a span of 11 bases. CDR1 MNHEY and CDR2 SMNVEV come from the germline V gene (reference sequence). The CDR3 consists of 14 residues. DNA for the CDR3: TGTGCCAGCAGTTTAAGCCAGCAGGGTCAGCCCCAGCATTTT. This encodes CASSLSQQGQPQHF.

The chain joins TRBV5-1 to TRBJ1-1; 9 nucleotides agree with TRBD1. The CDR3 has 13 amino acids. Germline assignment: CDR1 SGHRS and CDR2 YFSETQ. The trim removed 1 base at V and 8 bases at J, leaving 3 bases unmatched. The CDR3 sequence: CASSLPDRGEAFF. The CDR3 DNA reads as TGCGCCAGCAGCTTGCCCGACAGGGGGGAAGCTTTCTTT.

The chain uses TRBV9 and TRBJ2-3; 10 positions agree with TRBD1. Germline trimming cut 4 bases from V and 6 bases from J; bases unmatched to any gene: 11. The germline V gene encodes CDR1 SGDLS and CDR2 YYNGEE. The CDR3 loop spans 16 amino acids. DNA for the CDR3: TGTGCCAGCAGCCCTCAGACAGGGGGCGTCGTTGATACGCAGTATTTT. This gives the protein CASSPQTGGVVDTQYF.